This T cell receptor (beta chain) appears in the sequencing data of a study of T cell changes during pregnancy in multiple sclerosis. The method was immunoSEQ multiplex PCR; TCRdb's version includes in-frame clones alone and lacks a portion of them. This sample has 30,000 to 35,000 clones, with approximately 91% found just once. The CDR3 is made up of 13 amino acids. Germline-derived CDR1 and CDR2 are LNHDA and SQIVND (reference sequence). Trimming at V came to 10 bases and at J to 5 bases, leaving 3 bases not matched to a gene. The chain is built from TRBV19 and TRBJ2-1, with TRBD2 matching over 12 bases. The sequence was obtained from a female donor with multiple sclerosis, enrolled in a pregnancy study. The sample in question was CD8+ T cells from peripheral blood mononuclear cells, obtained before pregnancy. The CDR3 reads CATRTSGDNEQFF. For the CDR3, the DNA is TGTGCCACCCGGACTAGCGGGGACAATGAGCAGTTCTTC.